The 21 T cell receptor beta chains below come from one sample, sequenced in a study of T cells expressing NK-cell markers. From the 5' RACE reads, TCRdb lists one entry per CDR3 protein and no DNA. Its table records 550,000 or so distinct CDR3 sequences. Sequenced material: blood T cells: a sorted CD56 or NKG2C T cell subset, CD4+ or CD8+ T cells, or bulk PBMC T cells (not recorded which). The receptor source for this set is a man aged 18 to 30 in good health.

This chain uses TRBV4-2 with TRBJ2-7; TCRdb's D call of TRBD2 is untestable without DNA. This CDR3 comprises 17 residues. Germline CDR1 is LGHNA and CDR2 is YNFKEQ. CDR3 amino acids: CASSQDLEGRSLYEQYF.

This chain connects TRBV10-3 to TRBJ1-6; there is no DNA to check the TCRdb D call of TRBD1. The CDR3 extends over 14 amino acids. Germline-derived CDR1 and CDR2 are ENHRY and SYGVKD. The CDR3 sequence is CAISTFGNNSPLHF.

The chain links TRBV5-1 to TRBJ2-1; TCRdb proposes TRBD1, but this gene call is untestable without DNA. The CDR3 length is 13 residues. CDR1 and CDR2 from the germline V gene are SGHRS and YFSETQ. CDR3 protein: CASSLVNRDEQFF. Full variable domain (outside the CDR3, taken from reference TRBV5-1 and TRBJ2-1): KAGVTQTPRYLIKTRGQQVTLSCSPISGHRSVSWYQQTPGQGLQFLFEYFSETQRNKGNFPGRFSGRQFSNSRSEMNVSTLELGDSALYLCASSLVNRDEQFFGPGTRLTVL.

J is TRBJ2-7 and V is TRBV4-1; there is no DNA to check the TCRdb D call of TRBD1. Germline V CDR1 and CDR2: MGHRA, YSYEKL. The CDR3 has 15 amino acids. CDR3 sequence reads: CASSPLRDRGGEQYF.

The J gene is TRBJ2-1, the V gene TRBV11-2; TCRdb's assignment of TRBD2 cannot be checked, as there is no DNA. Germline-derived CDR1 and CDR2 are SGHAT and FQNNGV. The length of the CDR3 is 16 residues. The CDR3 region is CASSLGVSGVYNEQFF. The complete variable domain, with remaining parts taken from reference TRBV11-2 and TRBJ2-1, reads EAGVAQSPRYKIIEKRQSVAFWCNPISGHATLYWYQQILGQGPKLLIQFQNNGVVDDSQLPKDRFSAERLKGVDSTLKIQPAKLEDSAVYLCASSLGVSGVYNEQFFGPGTRLTVL.

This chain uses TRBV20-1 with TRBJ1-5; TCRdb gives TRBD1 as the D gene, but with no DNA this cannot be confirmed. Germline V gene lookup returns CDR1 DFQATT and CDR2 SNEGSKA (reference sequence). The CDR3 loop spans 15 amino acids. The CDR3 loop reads CSAKNNRYRFQPQHF.

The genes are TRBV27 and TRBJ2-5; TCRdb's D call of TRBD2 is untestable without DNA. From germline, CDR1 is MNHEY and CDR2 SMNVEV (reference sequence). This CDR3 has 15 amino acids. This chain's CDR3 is CASSSFSSSSKTQYF.

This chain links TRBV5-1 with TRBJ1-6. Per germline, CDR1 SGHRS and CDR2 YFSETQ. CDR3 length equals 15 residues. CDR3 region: CASSARQGVNSPLHF.

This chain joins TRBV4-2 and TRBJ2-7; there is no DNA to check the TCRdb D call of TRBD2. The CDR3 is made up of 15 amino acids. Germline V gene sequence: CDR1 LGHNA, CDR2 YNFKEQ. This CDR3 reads CASSQDGRETHEQYF.

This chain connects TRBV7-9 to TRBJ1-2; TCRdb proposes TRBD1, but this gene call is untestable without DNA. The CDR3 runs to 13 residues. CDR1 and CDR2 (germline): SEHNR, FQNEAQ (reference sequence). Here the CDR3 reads CASRQGENYGYTF.

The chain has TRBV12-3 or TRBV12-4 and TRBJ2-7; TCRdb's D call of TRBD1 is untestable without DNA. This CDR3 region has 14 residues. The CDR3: CASTRDREDYEQYF.

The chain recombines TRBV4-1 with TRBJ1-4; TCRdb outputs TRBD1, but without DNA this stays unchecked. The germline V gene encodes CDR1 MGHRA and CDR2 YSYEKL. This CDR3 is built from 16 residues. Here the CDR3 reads CASSQEAGTVGEKLFF.

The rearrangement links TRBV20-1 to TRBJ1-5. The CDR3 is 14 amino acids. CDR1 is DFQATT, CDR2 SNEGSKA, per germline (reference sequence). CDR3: CSAEPHIGNQPQHF.

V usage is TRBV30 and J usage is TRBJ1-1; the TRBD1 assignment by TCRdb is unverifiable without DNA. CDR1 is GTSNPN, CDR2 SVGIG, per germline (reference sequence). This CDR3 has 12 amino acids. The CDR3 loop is CAWSNGGTEAFF.

The chain's CDR3 is CASSQENVIGAGELFF. This chain links TRBV4-2 with TRBJ2-2. Per germline, CDR1 LGHNA and CDR2 YNFKEQ. This CDR3 has 16 amino acids.

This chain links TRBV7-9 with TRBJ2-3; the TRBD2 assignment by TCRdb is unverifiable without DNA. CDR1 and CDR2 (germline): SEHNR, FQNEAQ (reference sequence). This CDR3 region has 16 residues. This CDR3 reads CASSPKSGRATDTQYF.

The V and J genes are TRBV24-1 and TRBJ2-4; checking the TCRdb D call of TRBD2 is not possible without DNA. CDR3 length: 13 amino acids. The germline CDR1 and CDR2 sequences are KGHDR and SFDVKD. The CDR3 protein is CATSDLGEDIQYF.

The CDR3 sequence: CASNPGGRSGQETQYF. This rearrangement joins TRBV6-1 to TRBJ2-5; TCRdb's D call, TRBD2, is unchecked because there is no DNA. In germline, CDR1 is MNHNS, CDR2 SASEGT. The CDR3 spans 16 residues.

CDR3 in amino acids: CASSQERGGLGGYTF. This chain connects TRBV4-3 to TRBJ1-2; the TCRdb D gene call, TRBD1, has no DNA to confirm it. CDR1 LGHNA and CDR2 YSLEER come from the germline V gene. This CDR3 region has 15 residues.

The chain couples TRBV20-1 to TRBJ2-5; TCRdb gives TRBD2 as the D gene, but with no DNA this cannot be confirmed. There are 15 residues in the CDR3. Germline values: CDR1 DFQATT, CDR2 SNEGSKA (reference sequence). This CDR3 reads CSARRGVAGEETQYF.

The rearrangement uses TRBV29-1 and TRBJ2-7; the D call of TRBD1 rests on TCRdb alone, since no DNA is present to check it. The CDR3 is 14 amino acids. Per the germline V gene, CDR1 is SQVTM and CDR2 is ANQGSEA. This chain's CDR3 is CSVEDPYRGGEQYF.